Within the sample, the clone carrying this TCR beta chain is medium-sized. Its target is not known. Found in a library prepared for alpha chains, this beta chain is an off-target read, and its abundance has little meaning. This record belongs to a study of spatial heterogeneity in lung cancer. Trimming removed 5 bases at V and 6 bases at J, with 16 bases between. Per the germline V gene, CDR1 is SGHDN and CDR2 is FVKESK. The CDR3 spans 14 residues. Overall study results and limits: Tumor T cell coverage was estimated at around 7% for alpha and about 14% for beta chains. Expanded alpha and beta TCR counts within tumors tracked tumor mutation counts. The study found that ubiquitous and regional expanded TCR counts tracked ubiquitous and regional nonsynonymous mutations, respectively.

Documented time point: sample taken at primary tumor resection. No cells were sorted before sequencing. The whole RNA sequenced was extracted from tumor, nontumor lung or frozen PBMC. TCRdb ran MiXCR on the 5' RACE reads and lists one entry per CDR3 protein. The sample carries 5,500 to 7,000 distinct CDR3 sequences, 7.7% recorded once. The clonotype originates from a female donor with early-stage non-small cell lung cancer. The sample in question was lung tumor tissue, obtained at surgery. The rearrangement uses TRBV14 and TRBJ1-1, with D perhaps matching TRBD1 (6 bases). Here the CDR3 DNA reads TGTGCCAGCAGCACTCAGGGGCGCGCGTCTGAAGCTTTCTTT. Protein: CASSTQGRASEAFF.